This T cell receptor (beta chain) was identified during a study of blood T cells in healthy people across ages. This clonotype has a handful of counts. The donors, healthy Caucasians from Russia, were aged roughly 6 to 90. The second PCR ran roughly 7 to 11 cycles with a sample-barcoded 5' primer and J-beta primers. From the 5' RACE reads, TCRdb called clonotypes with MiXCR, one entry per CDR3 protein. The sample includes over a million distinct CDR3 sequences, around 45% of them seen just once. Trimming cost V 5 bases and J 0 bases, with 11 bases left between them. Per germline, CDR1 PRHDT and CDR2 FYEKMQ (reference sequence). This CDR3 comprises 15 residues.

The chain combines TRBV13 with TRBJ2-1; D unresolved. The TCR was taken from a woman in her fifties or sixties in good health. Source material: blood. Here the CDR3 reads CASSGRPSSYNEQFF. CDR3 bases: TGTGCCAGCAGCGGCCGTCCCAGCTCCTACAATGAGCAGTTCTTC. Together with reference TRBV13 and TRBJ2-1, the CDR3 gives the full variable domain: AAGVIQSPRHLIKEKRETATLKCYPIPRHDTVYWYQQGPGQDPQFLISFYEKMQSDKGSIPDRFSAQQFSDYHSELNMSSLELGDSALYFCASSGRPSSYNEQFFGPGTRLTVL.